This T cell receptor beta chain originates from a study of cytomegalovirus exposure and HLA in healthy donors. Primers for the PCR totalled 60 Vbeta and 13 Jbeta. Only in-frame clones appear in the TCRdb table, and some are missing; sequencing was by immunoSEQ multiplex PCR. This table lists around 140,000 clones. Notes on this clone: Its antigen is still unknown.

Overall study results and limits: As was reported, the classifier diagnosed cytomegalovirus status with high specificity and sensitivity. In a later analysis, HLA-associated beta chains showed higher expansion and lower generation probabilities than comparable chains. As was reported, the HLA-A and HLA-B alleles of most subjects were accurately predicted from TCR beta sequences. TRBV6-2, TRBV6-3 and some other V segments were excluded as indistinguishable.

Between the trimmed V and J ends, which lost 0 bases and 1 base, there was a span of 10 bases. The CDR3 spans 16 residues. Germline V gene sequence: CDR1 SGHTA, CDR2 FQGNSA. The source material was PBMCs. This receptor was taken from a woman aged 40-49 years in good health and CMV-seronegative. The chain employs TRBV7-2 and TRBJ2-1; maybe TRBD2 (6 bases). CDR3 in DNA: TGTGCCAGCAGCTTAGCGCCAAGCGGGTCCTACAATGAGCAGTTCTTC. Translated: CASSLAPSGSYNEQFF.